The next 29 T cell receptor beta chains were all read from a single sample in a study of blood T cell repertoires in COVID-19. Produced via immunoSEQ multiplex PCR; TCRdb's table is partial and in-frame only. The table lists around 25,000 clones, roughly 90% of them singletons. The sample consisted of peripheral blood. The receptors were gathered from a human donor in a cohort sampled during active COVID-19.

The chain links TRBV4-3 to TRBJ1-3; D is unclear. This CDR3 spans 13 amino acids. In germline, CDR1 is LGHNA, CDR2 YSLEER. V was cut by 2 bases and J by 7 bases, with 9 bases left in between. CDR3 nucleotides: TGCGCCAGCAGCCAATCGATCGGGAACACCATATATTTT. It is translated as CASSQSIGNTIYF.

Points on this clone: An end of the junction does not agree with germline; a read error may underlie this. The chain recombines TRBV2 with TRBJ1-6, with D unclear. CDR1 SNHLY and CDR2 FYNNEI come from the germline V gene. The length of the CDR3 is 16 residues. This CDR3 is CASSERELSYNSPLHF. The DNA of the CDR3 is TGTGCCAGCAGTGAGAGAGAACTATCCTACAATTCACCCCTCCACTTT.

The chain combines TRBV5-1 with TRBJ1-1; the D is unclear. The CDR3 is 14 residues long. Deletions cut 3 bases from V and 0 bases from J, with 9 bases between. Germline lookup yields CDR1 SGHRS and CDR2 YFSETQ. CDR3 sequence reads: CASSSSFMNTEAFF. The CDR3 region has the DNA TGCGCCAGCAGCTCGAGCTTCATGAACACTGAAGCTTTCTTT.

The chain uses TRBV9 and TRBJ2-3; D call uncertain. This CDR3 contains 14 residues. The V end lost 3 bases, the J end lost 5 bases, and 13 bases lay between the germline ends. The germline V gene has CDR1 SGDLS and CDR2 YYNGEE. The CDR3 reads CASSGDIMIDTQYF. In nucleotides, the CDR3 is TGTGCCAGCAGCGGCGACATTATGATAGATACGCAGTATTTT.

The J gene is TRBJ1-2, the V gene TRBV15; no clear D gene. Germline assignment: CDR1 LNHNV and CDR2 YYDKDF (reference sequence). Trimming took off 1 base at V and 6 bases at J, with 9 bases between the two ends. CDR3 length equals 13 residues. CDR3 protein: CATSRVAVNGYTF. Here the CDR3 DNA reads TGTGCCACCAGCAGAGTGGCAGTGAATGGCTACACCTTC.

The chain is built from TRBV20-1 and TRBJ2-3, with D unresolved. There are 11 residues in the CDR3. Germline V CDR1 and CDR2: DFQATT, SNEGSKA (reference sequence). Trimming took off 2 bases at V and 4 bases at J, with 4 bases between the two ends. CDR3 sequence (DNA): TGCAGTGCTAGAAAGCCAGATACGCAGTATTTT. Translated, it gives CSARKPDTQYF.

The chain joins TRBV5-1 to TRBJ2-1; 10 nucleotides line up with TRBD2. The length of the CDR3 is 15 residues. After removal of 5 bases from V and 9 bases from J, the junction contained 11 bases not matched to a gene. Germline CDR1 SGHRS, CDR2 YFSETQ. This chain's CDR3 is CASSKSASGGGEQFF. The DNA of the CDR3 is TGCGCCAGCAGTAAATCTGCTAGCGGGGGAGGTGAGCAGTTCTTC. The full variable domain, rest sourced from reference TRBV5-1 and TRBJ2-1, is KAGVTQTPRYLIKTRGQQVTLSCSPISGHRSVSWYQQTPGQGLQFLFEYFSETQRNKGNFPGRFSGRQFSNSRSEMNVSTLELGDSALYLCASSKSASGGGEQFFGPGTRLTVL.

The genes are TRBV15 and TRBJ2-1; 12 bases agree with TRBD2. J lost 8 bases, V lost 1 base, and 6 bases had no gene match. The V gene's germline CDR1 is LNHNV and CDR2 YYDKDF (reference sequence). CDR3 length: 16 amino acids. DNA for the CDR3: TGTGCCACCAGCAGAGGTGGGACTAGCGGGTTCTATGAGCAGTTCTTC. It codes for CATSRGGTSGFYEQFF.

The chain combines TRBV18 with TRBJ1-5; no clear D. CDR1 KGHSH and CDR2 LQKENI come from the germline V gene. This CDR3 spans 14 amino acids. V lost 1 base and J 5 bases, leaving 9 bases between the germline ends. The CDR3 is CASSPRQDDQPQHF. The CDR3 region has the DNA TGTGCCAGCTCACCACGGCAGGATGATCAGCCCCAGCATTTT. Together with reference TRBV18 and TRBJ1-5, the CDR3 gives the full variable domain: NAGVMQNPRHLVRRRGQEARLRCSPMKGHSHVYWYRQLPEEGLKFMVYLQKENIIDESGMPKERFSAEFPKEGPSILRIQQVVRGDSAAYFCASSPRQDDQPQHFGDGTRLSIL.

The chain carries TRBV14 and TRBJ1-2; possibly TRBD1 for D (6 bases). This CDR3 has 14 residues. V shed 3 bases and J shed 6 bases, with 14 bases lying between them. Germline values: CDR1 SGHDN, CDR2 FVKESK. Written as DNA, the CDR3 is TGTGCCAGCAGCCAGCTAAGCGGGACAAATGGCTACACCTTC. Its protein is CASSQLSGTNGYTF.

The chain has TRBV29-1 and TRBJ1-2; no reliable D call. CDR3 length: 12 amino acids. Deletions cut 4 bases from V and 2 bases from J, with 8 bases between. Germline V gene sequence: CDR1 SQVTM, CDR2 ANQGSEA. The chain's CDR3 is CSVVDTNYGYTF. CDR3 bases: TGCAGCGTTGTTGACACAAACTATGGCTACACCTTC.

This clone was seen just once. The J gene is TRBJ2-3, the V gene TRBV5-1; D is possibly TRBD2 (5 bases). The CDR3 extends over 15 amino acids. V lost 4 bases and J 2 bases, leaving 14 bases between the germline ends. The germline CDR1 and CDR2 sequences are SGHRS and YFSETQ. CDR3 nucleotide sequence: TGCGCCAGCAGCAAATCGGGATTCGTCACAGATACGCAGTATTTT. As protein: CASSKSGFVTDTQYF.

The chain is built from TRBV18 and TRBJ2-1, with 7 bases fitting TRBD2. This CDR3 has 17 residues. Germline CDR1 reads KGHSH; CDR2 reads LQKENI. V lost 3 bases to trimming and J lost 8 bases; unmatched junction nucleotides: 16. The CDR3 sequence is CASSPKGKGTNNDEQFF. CDR3 bases: TGTGCCAGCTCACCCAAGGGCAAGGGGACTAACAACGATGAGCAGTTCTTC.

V and J are TRBV5-1 and TRBJ1-2; 10 nucleotides agree with TRBD1. The CDR3 has 16 residues. Germline V gene lookup returns CDR1 SGHRS and CDR2 YFSETQ. Losses at the gene ends were 6 bases for V and 8 bases for J; bases not matched to a gene: 16. This chain's CDR3 is CASTDRGPSMSDGYTF. The CDR3 nucleotides read TGCGCCAGCACCGACAGGGGGCCCAGCATGAGTGACGGCTACACCTTC.

The chain combines TRBV5-6 with TRBJ1-2; perhaps TRBD1 as D (5 bases). The germline CDR1 and CDR2 sequences are SGHDT and YYEEEE. The CDR3 spans 14 residues. Trimming took 1 base from V and 4 from J, leaving 11 bases between them. The CDR3 DNA reads as TGTGCCAGCAGCTTGAACAGGCTTGCCTATGGCTACACCTTC. Amino acid sequence: CASSLNRLAYGYTF.

The chain employs TRBV2 and TRBJ2-7; 10 bases agree with TRBD1. The germline V gene encodes CDR1 SNHLY and CDR2 FYNNEI. This CDR3 has 15 amino acids. V trimming: 1 base; J trimming: 4 bases; junction bases outside the gene matches: 4. In DNA form, the CDR3 reads TGTGCCAGCAGTGAAGGGGACAGGGGATCTTACGAGCAGTACTTC. Its translation is CASSEGDRGSYEQYF.

The chain joins TRBV12-3 or TRBV12-4 to TRBJ1-1; D gene ambiguous. The CDR3 covers 13 residues. V lost 2 bases and J lost 3, with 7 bases in between. The CDR3 nucleotides are TGTGCCAGCAGTTTACAGGTCTACACTGAAGCTTTCTTT. Its translation is CASSLQVYTEAFF.

This clone was picked up one time. CDR3 DNA: TGTGCCAGCAGTGAGGAGTGGGCAGATACGCAGTATTTT. Residues: CASSEEWADTQYF. V usage is TRBV2 and J usage is TRBJ2-3; D not certain. This CDR3 is built from 13 residues. Germline loops: CDR1 SNHLY, CDR2 FYNNEI. The V gene lost 3 bases and the J gene lost 4 bases, with 8 bases spanning the gap.

The V call is TRBV24-1, the J call TRBJ1-2, with 7 bases that match TRBD1. Germline loops: CDR1 KGHDR, CDR2 SFDVKD. There are 15 residues in the CDR3. The V and J ends lost 9 bases and 5 bases, in that order; junction bases with no gene match: 14. The CDR3 sequence: CATQGRQGVGYGYTF. The CDR3 DNA is TGTGCCACCCAGGGGCGACAGGGAGTTGGGTATGGCTACACCTTC.

The rearrangement links TRBV7-2 to TRBJ2-1; TRBD2 matches at 12 bases. The trim removed 3 bases at V and 7 bases at J, leaving 7 bases unmatched. Per germline, CDR1 SGHTA and CDR2 FQGNSA. The CDR3 covers 16 residues. This CDR3 reads CASSLFQTSGSNEQFF. The CDR3 DNA is TGTGCCAGCAGCTTGTTTCAGACTAGCGGGAGTAATGAGCAGTTCTTC.

The chain uses TRBV10-3 and TRBJ1-5, with D perhaps matching TRBD1 (5 bases). The germline CDR1 and CDR2 sequences are ENHRY and SYGVKD. The CDR3 contains 12 residues. V shed 2 bases and J shed 7 bases, with 6 bases lying between them. CDR3 amino acids: CAISEGGQPQHF. In DNA form, the CDR3 reads TGTGCCATCAGTGAGGGGGGGCAGCCCCAGCATTTT.

This chain joins TRBV12-3 or TRBV12-4 and TRBJ2-7; the match to TRBD1 covers 7 bases. CDR3 length equals 13 residues. The ends lost 1 base at V and 5 bases at J; junction bases unmatched: 2. CDR3 nucleotides: TGTGCCAGCAGTTTAGTAGGGGGCGACGAGCAGTACTTC. Translation gives CASSLVGGDEQYF.

The chain recombines TRBV10-1 with TRBJ2-1; D is uncertain. The CDR3 contains 9 residues. CDR1 WNHNN and CDR2 SYGVQD come from the germline V gene (reference sequence). Trimming left V 8 bases short and J 8 bases short, with 4 bases between. CDR3 nucleotide sequence: TGCGCCAGCTCAGATGAGCAGTTCTTC. Protein: CASSDEQFF.

This chain connects TRBV4-3 to TRBJ2-7, with 9 bases lining up with TRBD1. This CDR3 is built from 17 residues. Germline assignment: CDR1 LGHNA and CDR2 YSLEER. V lost 2 bases and J lost 4; bases outside the gene matches: 12. The CDR3 DNA reads TGCGCCAGCAGCCAATACTCCGGGACAGGGAGCGTTTACGAGCAGTACTTC. This codes for CASSQYSGTGSVYEQYF.

The chain links TRBV15 to TRBJ2-1; the match to TRBD1 covers 9 bases. The CDR3 totals 17 residues. The germline gives CDR1 LNHNV, CDR2 YYDKDF (reference sequence). V was clipped by 1 base and J by 2 bases; unmatched bases: 6. Here the CDR3 reads CATSRGEGQGTYNEQFF. DNA of the CDR3: TGTGCCACCAGCAGAGGAGAGGGACAGGGAACCTACAATGAGCAGTTCTTC.

V and J are TRBV5-4 and TRBJ2-1, with a tentative D call TRBD2 (6 bases). V was clipped by 0 bases and J by 10 bases, with 11 bases between them. The CDR3 spans 13 residues. Germline assignment: CDR1 SGHNT and CDR2 YYREEE (reference sequence). The CDR3 sequence is CASSLAGGIEQFF. Written as DNA, the CDR3 is TGTGCCAGCAGCTTGGCCGGGGGAATAGAGCAGTTCTTC.

The chain employs TRBV7-2 and TRBJ1-5; D unresolved. The V and J ends lost 5 bases and 0 bases respectively, with 8 bases between them. The CDR3 totals 14 residues. In germline, CDR1 is SGHTA, CDR2 FQGNSA. CDR3: CASSLDTSNQPQHF. The CDR3 DNA is TGTGCCAGCAGCCTAGACACTAGCAATCAGCCCCAGCATTTT.

The chain links TRBV21-1 to TRBJ1-3; the DNA was not compared with TRBD1, the D call given in the table. TRBV21-1 is classified as a pseudogene. CDR3 length: 20 residues. This CDR3 is CASSKDGIYRDPGSGNTIYF. CDR3 bases: TGTGCCAGCAGCAAAGACGGGATTTACAGGGATCCCGGCTCTGGAAACACCATATATTTT.

The V and J genes are TRBV11-3 and TRBJ2-7, with 11 nucleotides matching TRBD1. Germline CDR1 and CDR2: SGHNT and YENEEA. The V gene end was trimmed by 4 bases and the J gene end by 7 bases; junction bases not matched to a gene: 9. This CDR3 is 15 amino acids long. CDR3 nucleotide sequence: TGTGCCAGCAGCTCAAGTCCCGGGACAGGGGGTGAGCAGTACTTC. Amino acid sequence: CASSSSPGTGGEQYF.